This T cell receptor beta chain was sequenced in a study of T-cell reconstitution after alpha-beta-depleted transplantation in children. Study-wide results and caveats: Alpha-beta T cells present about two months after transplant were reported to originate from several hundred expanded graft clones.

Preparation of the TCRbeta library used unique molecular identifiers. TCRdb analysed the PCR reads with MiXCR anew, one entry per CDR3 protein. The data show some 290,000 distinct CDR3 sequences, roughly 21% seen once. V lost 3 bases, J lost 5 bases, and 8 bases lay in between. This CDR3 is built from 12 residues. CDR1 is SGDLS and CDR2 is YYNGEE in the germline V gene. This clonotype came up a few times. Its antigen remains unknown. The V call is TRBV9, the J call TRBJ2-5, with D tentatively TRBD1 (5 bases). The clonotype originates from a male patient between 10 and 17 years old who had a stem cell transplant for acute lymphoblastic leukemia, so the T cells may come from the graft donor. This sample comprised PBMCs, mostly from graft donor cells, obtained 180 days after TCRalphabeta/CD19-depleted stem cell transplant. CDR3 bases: TGTGCCAGCAGCGAGGGGATGGAGACCCAGTACTTC. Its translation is CASSEGMETQYF.